This entry is about one TCR beta chain. Antigen: not known. This sample is drawn from a study of cytomegalovirus exposure and HLA in healthy donors. Study-wide results and caveats: The tendency of first-cohort TCR clusters to co-occur in the roughly 130 validation repertoires emerged from a later analysis. Confirmation in vitro established that a few CMV-associated chains were specific for CMV antigens. Researchers counted about 150 TCR beta chains as cytomegalovirus-associated.

Here immunoSEQ multiplex PCR was the method, and the copy in TCRdb shows in-frame clones only, minus some. This table has more than 45,000 clones, roughly nine tenths appearing once. The V gene end was trimmed by 1 base and the J gene end by 2 bases; junction bases not matched to a gene: 9. The germline CDR1 and CDR2 sequences are SEHNR and FQNEAQ (reference sequence). This CDR3 comprises 17 residues. The donors were in the roughly 130-subject validation cohort, distinct from the approximately 700-subject first cohort. This TCR derives from a woman aged 25 to 39 in good health and CMV-seronegative. V and J are TRBV7-9 and TRBJ2-7; 9 bases map to TRBD2. What was sequenced was PBMCs. CDR3 in amino acids: CASSLGRREGRPYEQYF. For the CDR3, the DNA is TGTGCCAGCAGCTTAGGAAGGCGGGAGGGCCGGCCCTACGAGCAGTACTTC.